The rows below give T cell receptor beta chains drawn from one sample of a study of early T cells in non-severe SARS-CoV-2 infection. Via MiXCR, TCRdb re-called the 5' RACE reads, giving one row per CDR3 protein. Altogether over 45,000 distinct CDR3 sequences are present, under 8% being singletons, with the ten largest covering 5.5% to 7.5%. This specimen was whole blood, taken at baseline. The receptors originated from an adult who was a healthcare worker with PCR-confirmed SARS-CoV-2 infection or an uninfected control (not recorded which). The CDR3 runs from the conserved cysteine through the conserved F or W. A D gene is named only where the DNA matches it firmly. Where a row states a size, it is once, few, many or the class of an expanded clone; other rows omit it.

abundance,d_gene,j_gene,v_gene,len,CDR3aa,CDR3nt
many,TRBD1,TRBJ1-1,TRBV30,13,CAWSEQGDAEAFF,TGTGCCTGGAGCGAACAGGGGGACGCTGAAGCTTTCTTT
NA,NA,TRBJ1-5,TRBV4-3,15,CASSQETGGRQPQHF,TGCGCCAGCAGCCAAGAGACAGGAGGGAGACAGCCCCAGCATTTT
many,TRBD2,TRBJ2-3,TRBV29-1,15,CSVETSGGQADTQYF,TGCAGCGTTGAAACTAGCGGGGGGCAGGCAGATACGCAGTATTTT
few,NA,TRBJ2-5,TRBV15,15,CATSRDLAVQETQYF,TGTGCCACCAGCAGAGATCTGGCTGTCCAGGAGACCCAGTACTTC
many,NA,TRBJ2-3,TRBV20-1,12,CSARVPAGTQYF,TGCAGTGCTAGAGTTCCGGCGGGGACGCAGTATTTT
few,NA,TRBJ1-6,TRBV4-2,15,CASSQEMVYNSPLHF,TGTGCCAGCAGCCAAGAGATGGTTTATAATTCACCCCTCCACTTT
few,TRBD1,TRBJ2-3,TRBV18,15,CASSQPGQGTDTQYF,TGTGCCAGCTCACAACCAGGACAGGGCACAGATACGCAGTATTTT
few,NA,TRBJ1-6,TRBV12-3/TRBV12-4,14,CASSLTSYNSPLHF,TGTGCCAGCAGTTTGACCTCCTATAATTCACCCCTCCACTTT
NA,NA,TRBJ1-6,TRBV20-1,16,CSAREEGKTINSPLHF,TGCAGTGCTAGAGAAGAAGGGAAGACGATTAATTCACCCCTCCACTTT
many,TRBD1,TRBJ2-7,TRBV6-5,14,CASSYWQGAYEQYF,TGTGCCAGCAGTTACTGGCAGGGGGCCTACGAGCAGTACTTC
few,NA,TRBJ1-2,TRBV5-8,13,CASSLVPGRGYTF,TGTGCCAGCAGCTTGGTTCCAGGGAGAGGCTACACCTTC
few,NA,TRBJ1-4,TRBV6-6,17,CASSPGGNKGANEKLFF,TGTGCCAGCAGCCCTGGGGGAAATAAAGGCGCTAATGAAAAACTGTTTTTT
few,TRBD1,TRBJ2-3,TRBV3-1,22,CASSPSKDTGQGLPVGPDTQYF,TGTGCCAGCAGCCCGAGTAAGGACACGGGACAGGGGCTCCCGGTGGGCCCAGATACGCAGTATTTT
few,NA,TRBJ1-3,TRBV18,14,CASSPDGGVDTIYF,TGTGCCAGCTCACCCGACGGCGGGGTGGACACCATATATTTT
NA,NA,TRBJ1-1,TRBV7-7,13,CASSLAQDTEAFF,TGTGCCAGCAGCTTAGCGCAGGACACTGAAGCTTTCTTT
NA,NA,TRBJ2-2,TRBV4-2,16,CASSQGSGLDTGELFF,TGTGCCAGCAGCCAAGGATCAGGTTTAGACACCGGGGAGCTGTTTTTT
many,NA,TRBJ2-7,TRBV12-3/TRBV12-4,14,CASRRAGASSEQYF,TGTGCCAGCAGGAGGGCGGGCGCCTCTTCCGAGCAGTACTTC
many,NA,TRBJ1-1,TRBV6-4,13,CASSQKTNTEAFF,TGTGCCAGCAGCCAGAAAACTAACACTGAAGCTTTCTTT
few,NA,TRBJ2-3,TRBV6-6,12,CASSPGKGTQYF,TGTGCCAGCAGCCCGGGAAAAGGTACGCAGTATTTT
many,TRBD2,TRBJ2-5,TRBV6-2/TRBV6-3,14,CATARAGFQETQYF,TGTGCCACCGCCCGAGCGGGATTCCAAGAGACCCAGTACTTC
few,NA,TRBJ1-5,TRBV11-2,15,CASSNGLSGQVPQHF,TGTGCCAGCAGCAACGGGCTCAGCGGCCAGGTGCCCCAGCATTTT
many,NA,TRBJ2-6,TRBV3-1,15,CASSHGAAGANVLTF,TGTGCCAGCAGCCATGGGGCGGCTGGGGCCAACGTCCTGACTTTC
few,TRBD2,TRBJ2-3,TRBV7-2,17,CASSSRTSGGYTDTQYF,TGTGCCAGCAGCTCTCGAACTAGCGGGGGGTACACAGATACGCAGTATTTT
many,NA,TRBJ2-1,TRBV11-2,14,CASSLGTSTNEQFF,TGTGCCAGCAGCTTAGGGACTTCCACTAATGAGCAGTTCTTC
few,TRBD2,TRBJ2-3,TRBV6-4,15,CASSEGGGATDTQYF,TGTGCCAGCAGTGAAGGCGGGGGGGCCACAGATACGCAGTATTTT
NA,NA,TRBJ2-3,TRBV14,14,CASSQWGERDTQYF,TGTGCCAGCAGCCAGTGGGGGGAGAGAGATACGCAGTATTTT
NA,TRBD2,TRBJ2-1,TRBV20-1,14,CSAWTSGGAGEQFF,TGCAGTGCCTGGACTAGCGGGGGGGCCGGAGAGCAGTTCTTC
NA,NA,TRBJ2-7,TRBV20-1,15,CSAGLEQWALSEQYF,TGCAGTGCTGGATTGGAACAGTGGGCCCTCTCCGAGCAGTACTTC
few,TRBD1,TRBJ2-7,TRBV28,16,CASRWAGRTGHYEQYF,TGTGCCAGCAGATGGGCCGGAAGGACAGGGCACTACGAGCAGTACTTC
many,NA,TRBJ1-5,TRBV30,13,CAWSVDSNQPQHF,TGTGCCTGGAGTGTGGATAGCAATCAGCCCCAGCATTTT
many,TRBD1,TRBJ2-7,TRBV28,15,CASRQTGALSYEQYF,TGTGCCAGCAGACAGACAGGGGCGCTTTCCTACGAGCAGTACTTC
many,NA,TRBJ2-1,TRBV7-9,15,CASSLGTVLSGEQFF,TGTGCCAGCAGCTTAGGTACAGTTTTGAGCGGTGAGCAGTTCTTC
NA,NA,TRBJ2-3,TRBV28,15,CASSFVPGGTDTQYF,TGTGCCAGCAGTTTTGTTCCCGGGGGCACAGATACGCAGTATTTT
NA,TRBD2,TRBJ2-7,TRBV7-8,16,CASSSPRGGRTGEQYF,TGTGCCAGCAGTTCGCCCCGGGGGGGGCGTACGGGCGAGCAGTACTTC
few,NA,TRBJ2-5,TRBV18,15,CASSPYQGRKETQYF,TGTGCCAGCTCACCGTACCAAGGACGGAAGGAGACCCAGTACTTC
few,NA,TRBJ2-1,TRBV27,14,CASKSRDIGGEQFF,TGTGCCAGCAAGTCCCGGGACATTGGTGGGGAGCAGTTCTTC
many,NA,TRBJ2-3,TRBV9,16,CASSPRDMGTTDTQYF,TGTGCCAGCAGCCCCCGGGACATGGGGACCACAGATACGCAGTATTTT
few,NA,TRBJ1-1,TRBV6-5,14,CASSYSYRGTEAFF,TGTGCCAGCAGTTACTCATACAGAGGGACTGAAGCTTTCTTT
many,TRBD2,TRBJ2-5,TRBV5-5,14,CASRTSDLKGTQYF,TGTGCCAGCAGGACTAGCGATTTGAAAGGGACCCAGTACTTC
few,NA,TRBJ2-3,TRBV30,12,CAWSGYTDTQYF,TGTGCCTGGAGTGGATACACAGATACGCAGTATTTT
once,TRBD2,TRBJ2-1,TRBV28,15,CASSFRRGSYNEQFF,TGTGCCAGCAGTTTTCGGCGGGGGTCCTACAATGAGCAGTTCTTC
few,TRBD2,TRBJ2-5,TRBV3-1,17,CASSQGPGLAEQETQYF,TGTGCCAGCAGCCAAGGTCCCGGACTAGCAGAGCAAGAGACCCAGTACTTC
NA,NA,TRBJ2-4,TRBV4-3,16,CASSQDNPTVGDIQYF,TGCGCCAGCAGCCAAGATAACCCGACAGTCGGAGACATTCAGTACTTC
once,TRBD2,TRBJ2-4,TRBV6-7,17,CASSPTSSGAFPNIQYF,TGTGCCAGCAGTCCCACCTCTAGCGGGGCGTTTCCAAACATTCAGTACTTC
many,NA,TRBJ1-5,TRBV28,14,CASSPPGSGQPQHF,TGTGCCAGCAGTCCCCCCGGCTCCGGGCAGCCCCAGCATTTT
NA,NA,TRBJ1-6,TRBV9,16,CASSVRGSSYNSPLHF,TGTGCCAGCAGCGTAAGGGGGAGCTCCTATAATTCACCCCTCCACTTT